This TCR beta chain was obtained from a study of vaccination effects on CD4 cells after COVID-19. The study's findings and limits: Early post-infection timepoints were absent, and convalescent patients were few.

About this clone: What it binds is not known.

Sequencing used immunoSEQ multiplex PCR; TCRdb keeps in-frame clones, though not all of them. This table holds tens of thousands of clones, just over 75% found once. Investigators separated out CD4+ T cells once more than nine days of culture had passed. Confirmation by PCR established that the person had SARS-CoV-2 infection between March and December 2020. The participants, recipients of two vaccine doses, got either BNT162b2 or mRNA-1273. The authors exchanged half the medium for IL-2 medium on days 3 and 7. The CDR3 extends over 17 amino acids. Trimming cost V 5 bases and J 4 bases, with 22 bases left between them. The germline gives CDR1 SEHNR, CDR2 FQNEAQ (reference sequence).

V is TRBV7-9 and J is TRBJ2-3; no clear D gene. The sample here was CD4+ T cells from PBMCs cultured without peptide, taken after COVID-19 vaccination. The TCR was taken from a human donor who had a prior SARS-CoV-2 infection. The DNA for the CDR3 is TGTGCCAGCAGCCCCAACCCTAGTGGGCGAAAACCAGATACGCAGTATTTT. This encodes CASSPNPSGRKPDTQYF.